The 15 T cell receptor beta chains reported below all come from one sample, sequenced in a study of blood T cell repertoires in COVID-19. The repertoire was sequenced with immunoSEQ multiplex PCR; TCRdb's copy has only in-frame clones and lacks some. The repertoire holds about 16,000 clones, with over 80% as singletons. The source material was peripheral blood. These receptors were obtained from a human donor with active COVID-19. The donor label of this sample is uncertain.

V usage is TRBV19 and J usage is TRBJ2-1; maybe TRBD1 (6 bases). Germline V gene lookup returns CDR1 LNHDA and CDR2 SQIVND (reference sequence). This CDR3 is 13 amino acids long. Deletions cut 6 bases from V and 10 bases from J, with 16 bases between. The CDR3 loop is CASSMGDIIEQFF. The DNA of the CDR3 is TGTGCCAGTAGCATGGGGGACATCATCGAGCAGTTCTTC.

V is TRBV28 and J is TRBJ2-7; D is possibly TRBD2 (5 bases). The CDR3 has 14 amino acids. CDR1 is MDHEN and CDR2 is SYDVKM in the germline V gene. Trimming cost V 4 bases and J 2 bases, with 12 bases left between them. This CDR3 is CASSSSTTPYEQYF. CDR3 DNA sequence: TGTGCCAGCAGTTCTAGCACCACCCCCTACGAGCAGTACTTC.

As DNA, the CDR3 is TGCGCCAGCAGCCCTACGACTAGCGGGAGCTCCTACGAGCAGTACTTC. It encodes CASSPTTSGSSYEQYF. The gene calls are TRBV5-1 and TRBJ2-7; TRBD2 agrees at 12 bases. With 4 bases clipped from V and 0 bases from J, the junction kept 5 bases outside the gene matches. Looked up from germline, CDR1 is SGHRS and CDR2 is YFSETQ. The CDR3 is 16 residues long.

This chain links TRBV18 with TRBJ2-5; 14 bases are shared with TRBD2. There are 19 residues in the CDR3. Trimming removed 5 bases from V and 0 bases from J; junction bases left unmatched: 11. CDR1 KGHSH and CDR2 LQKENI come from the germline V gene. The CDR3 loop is CASSSRGTSGRPYQETQYF. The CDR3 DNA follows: TGTGCCAGCTCATCACGCGGGACTAGCGGGAGACCGTACCAAGAGACCCAGTACTTC.

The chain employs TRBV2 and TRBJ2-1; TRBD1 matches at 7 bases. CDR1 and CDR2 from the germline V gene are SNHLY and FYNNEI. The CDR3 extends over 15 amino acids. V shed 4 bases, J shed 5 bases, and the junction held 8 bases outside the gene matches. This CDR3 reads CASSGGTDTDNEQFF. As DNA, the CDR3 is TGTGCCAGCAGTGGGGGGACAGATACCGACAATGAGCAGTTCTTC.

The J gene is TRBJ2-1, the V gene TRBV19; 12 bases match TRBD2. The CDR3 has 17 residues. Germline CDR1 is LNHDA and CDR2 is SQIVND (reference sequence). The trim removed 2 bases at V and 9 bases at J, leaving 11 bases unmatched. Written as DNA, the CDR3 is TGTGCCAGTAGTATATTAAAGGGACTAGCGGGTTCAGTTGAGCAGTTCTTC. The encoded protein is CASSILKGLAGSVEQFF.

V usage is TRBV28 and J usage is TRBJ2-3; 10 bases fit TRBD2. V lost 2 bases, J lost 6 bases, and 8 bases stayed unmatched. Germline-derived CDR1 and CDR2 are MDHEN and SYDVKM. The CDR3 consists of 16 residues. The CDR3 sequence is CASSLPPSGRTDTQYF. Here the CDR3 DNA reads TGTGCCAGCAGTTTACCCCCTAGCGGGAGAACGGATACGCAGTATTTT. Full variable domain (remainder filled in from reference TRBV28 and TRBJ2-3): DVKVTQSSRYLVKRTGEKVFLECVQDMDHENMFWYRQDPGLGLRLIYFSYDVKMKEKGDIPEGYSVSREKKERFSLILESASTNQTSMYLCASSLPPSGRTDTQYFGPGTRLTVL.

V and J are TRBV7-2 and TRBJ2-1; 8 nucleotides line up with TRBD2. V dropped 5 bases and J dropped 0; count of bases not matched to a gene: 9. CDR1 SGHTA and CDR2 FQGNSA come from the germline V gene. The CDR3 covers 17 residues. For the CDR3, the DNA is TGTGCCAGCAGCCCGCGGGGCGGGGGGTTCTCCTACAATGAGCAGTTCTTC. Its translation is CASSPRGGGFSYNEQFF.

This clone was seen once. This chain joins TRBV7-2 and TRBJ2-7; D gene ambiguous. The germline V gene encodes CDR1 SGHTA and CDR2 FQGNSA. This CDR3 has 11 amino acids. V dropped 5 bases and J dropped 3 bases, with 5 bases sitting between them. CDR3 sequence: CASSVYYEQYF. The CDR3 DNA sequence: TGTGCCAGCAGCGTTTACTACGAGCAGTACTTC.

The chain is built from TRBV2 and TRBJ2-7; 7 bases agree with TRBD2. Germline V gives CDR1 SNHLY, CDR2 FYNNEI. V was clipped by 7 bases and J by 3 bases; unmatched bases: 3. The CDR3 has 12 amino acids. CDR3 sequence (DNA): TGTGCCAGCACGCGGGAGTACTACGAGCAGTACTTC. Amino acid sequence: CASTREYYEQYF.

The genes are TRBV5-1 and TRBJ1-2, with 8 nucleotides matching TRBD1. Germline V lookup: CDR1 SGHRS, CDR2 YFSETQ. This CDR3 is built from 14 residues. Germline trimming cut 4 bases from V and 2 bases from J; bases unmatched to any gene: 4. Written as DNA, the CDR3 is TGCGCCAGCAGCCCCCGGACAGGGAACTATGGCTACACCTTC. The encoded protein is CASSPRTGNYGYTF.

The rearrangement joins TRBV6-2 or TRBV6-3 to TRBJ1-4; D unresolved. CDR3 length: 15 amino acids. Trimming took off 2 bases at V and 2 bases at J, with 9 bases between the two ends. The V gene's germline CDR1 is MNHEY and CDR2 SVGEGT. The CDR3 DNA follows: TGTGCCAGCAGTTACAGCGGGTTGACTAATGAAAAACTGTTTTTT. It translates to CASSYSGLTNEKLFF.

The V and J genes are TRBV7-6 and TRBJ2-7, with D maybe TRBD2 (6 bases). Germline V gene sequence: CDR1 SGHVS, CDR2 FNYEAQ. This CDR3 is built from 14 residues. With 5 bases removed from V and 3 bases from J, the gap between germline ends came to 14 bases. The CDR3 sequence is CASSPPGTFYEQYF. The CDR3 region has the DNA TGTGCCAGCAGCCCCCCCGGGACTTTCTACGAGCAGTACTTC. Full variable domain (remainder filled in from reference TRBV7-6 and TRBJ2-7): GAGVSQSPRYKVTKRGQDVALRCDPISGHVSLYWYRQALGQGPEFLTYFNYEAQQDKSGLPNDRFSAERPEGSISTLTIQRTEQRDSAMYRCASSPPGTFYEQYFGPGTRLTVT.

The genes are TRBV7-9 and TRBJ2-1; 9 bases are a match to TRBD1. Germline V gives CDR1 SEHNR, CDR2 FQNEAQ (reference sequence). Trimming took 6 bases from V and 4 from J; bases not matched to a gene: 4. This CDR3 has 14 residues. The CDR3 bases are TGTGCCAGCAGTCGACAGGGGGGATACAATGAGCAGTTCTTC. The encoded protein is CASSRQGGYNEQFF. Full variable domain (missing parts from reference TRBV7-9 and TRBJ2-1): DTGVSQNPRHKITKRGQNVTFRCDPISEHNRLYWYRQTLGQGPEFLTYFQNEAQLEKSRLLSDRFSAERPKGSFSTLEIQRTEQGDSAMYLCASSRQGGYNEQFFGPGTRLTVL.

The DNA for the CDR3 is TGTGCCAGCATGACTAGGCGGGACAATGAGCAGTTCTTC. Encoded protein: CASMTRRDNEQFF. J is TRBJ2-1 and V is TRBV28, with a possible D match to TRBD2 (6 bases). Germline V gene data show CDR1 as MDHEN and CDR2 as SYDVKM. The CDR3 totals 13 residues. Trimming cost V 7 bases and J 5 bases, with 12 bases left between them.